This T cell receptor beta chain appears in the sequencing data of a study of OX40 agonist ivuxolimab in advanced cancers. Turning to the study itself: Enrolled patients in dose escalation had cancers that were hepatocellular carcinoma, melanoma, renal cell or head and neck cancer. A partial response was reached by three patients: one with hepatocellular carcinoma and two with cutaneous melanoma.

Germline V CDR1 and CDR2: SEHNR, FQNEAQ (reference sequence). The CDR3 runs to 14 residues. The V and J ends lost 5 bases and 3 bases, in that order; junction bases with no gene match: 4. TCRdb keeps only in-frame clones here, not all; method: immunoSEQ multiplex PCR. The sample lists 45,000 to 50,000 clones, roughly 90% occurring once. This chain uses TRBV7-9 with TRBJ2-7; 10 nucleotides align to TRBD2. The sequence came from an adult with an advanced solid tumor such as melanoma, head and neck, liver or kidney cancer. The source was CD4+ or CD8+ T cells sorted from blood, collected in a trial of the OX40 agonist ivuxolimab. CDR3: CASSPTSGVYEQYF. The CDR3 DNA reads as TGTGCCAGCAGCCCAACTAGCGGGGTCTACGAGCAGTACTTC.